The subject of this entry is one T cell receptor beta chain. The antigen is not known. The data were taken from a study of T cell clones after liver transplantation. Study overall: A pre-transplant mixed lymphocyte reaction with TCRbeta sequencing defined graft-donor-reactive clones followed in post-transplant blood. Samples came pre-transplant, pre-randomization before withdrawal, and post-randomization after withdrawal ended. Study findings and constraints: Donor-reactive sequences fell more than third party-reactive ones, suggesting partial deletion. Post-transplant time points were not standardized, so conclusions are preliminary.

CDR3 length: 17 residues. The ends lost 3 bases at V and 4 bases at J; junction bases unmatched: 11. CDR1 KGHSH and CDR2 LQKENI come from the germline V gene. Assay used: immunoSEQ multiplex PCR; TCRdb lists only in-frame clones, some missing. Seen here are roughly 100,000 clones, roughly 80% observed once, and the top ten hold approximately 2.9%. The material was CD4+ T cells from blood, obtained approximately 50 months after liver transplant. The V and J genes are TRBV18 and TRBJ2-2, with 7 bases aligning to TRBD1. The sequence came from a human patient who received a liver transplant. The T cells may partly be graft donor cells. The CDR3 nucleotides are TGTGCCAGCTCACCTCTGAACCCCAGGGGGAGCACCGGGGAGCTGTTTTTT. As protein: CASSPLNPRGSTGELFF.